This T cell receptor (beta chain) was identified in a study of blood T cell repertoires in COVID-19. Study-wide background: T cells, B-cell-depleted T cells, or PBMCs supplied cDNA or gDNA.

CDR1 and CDR2 (germline): SEHNR, FQNEAQ (reference sequence). CDR3 length: 14 residues. V lost 5 bases and J lost 4; bases outside the gene matches: 5. The data were produced by immunoSEQ multiplex PCR, yet TCRdb's version contains in-frame clones alone and is incomplete. The table shows roughly 430,000 clones, with approximately 88% occurring only once. This chain joins TRBV7-9 and TRBJ1-2; the match to TRBD1 covers 9 bases. Sequencing was done on a sample of PBMCs or T cells enriched from blood (not recorded which). The TCR comes from a woman aged 40-49 years with acute COVID-19. For the CDR3, the DNA is TGTGCCAGCAGCCGACAGGGGGTCACCTATGGCTACACCTTC. It is translated as CASSRQGVTYGYTF. The full variable domain, rest sourced from reference TRBV7-9 and TRBJ1-2, is DTGVSQNPRHKITKRGQNVTFRCDPISEHNRLYWYRQTLGQGPEFLTYFQNEAQLEKSRLLSDRFSAERPKGSFSTLEIQRTEQGDSAMYLCASSRQGVTYGYTFGSGTRLTVV.